These 29 T cell receptor beta chains were all obtained from the same sample, sequenced in a study of T cell responses to AZD1222 COVID-19 vaccine. Measured with immunoSEQ multiplex PCR; TCRdb has only the in-frame clones, and not every one. The sample includes about 150,000 clones, 90% of them seen just once. The sample in question was peripheral blood, obtained on day 0 of AZD1222 vaccination. The receptors originated from an adult in good health.

The chain joins TRBV5-1 to TRBJ2-1; TRBD2 agrees at 9 bases. Per the germline V gene, CDR1 is SGHRS and CDR2 is YFSETQ. The CDR3 has 13 amino acids. The V gene end was trimmed by 2 bases and the J gene end by 10 bases; junction bases not matched to a gene: 4. In DNA form, the CDR3 reads TGCGCCAGCAGCTTCGTTACTAGCGGGGAGCAGTTCTTC. This sequence encodes CASSFVTSGEQFF. The entire variable domain, with the rest obtained from reference TRBV5-1 and TRBJ2-1, is as follows: KAGVTQTPRYLIKTRGQQVTLSCSPISGHRSVSWYQQTPGQGLQFLFEYFSETQRNKGNFPGRFSGRQFSNSRSEMNVSTLELGDSALYLCASSFVTSGEQFFGPGTRLTVL.

The V call is TRBV6-5, the J call TRBJ2-2; D possibly corresponds to TRBD1 (5 bases). Trimming stripped 7 bases from V and 8 bases from J, with 17 bases between. The V gene's germline CDR1 is MNHEY and CDR2 SVGAGI. The CDR3 consists of 14 residues. This CDR3 reads CASKPIGDWGELFF. For the CDR3, the DNA is TGTGCCAGCAAACCGATAGGGGATTGGGGGGAGCTGTTTTTT.

V gene TRBV11-2 combines with J gene TRBJ1-4, with D possibly being TRBD1 (6 bases). Germline loops: CDR1 SGHAT, CDR2 FQNNGV. V was cut by 2 bases and J by 4 bases, with 8 bases left in between. This CDR3 is built from 14 residues. CDR3 loop: CASSLQGFNEKLFF. The CDR3, as DNA: TGTGCCAGCAGCTTACAGGGGTTTAATGAAAAACTGTTTTTT.

This clone has just one count. The rearrangement links TRBV25-1 to TRBJ1-2; D remains unclear. The CDR3 contains 10 residues. V was pared by 7 bases and J by 7 bases, with 7 bases between. Per germline, CDR1 MGHDK and CDR2 SYGVNS. The CDR3 sequence: CASKDLGYTF. CDR3 sequence (DNA): TGTGCCAGCAAGGATCTTGGCTACACCTTC.

The V gene is TRBV3-1 (or the pseudogene TRBV3-2), the J gene TRBJ1-2, with 9 bases that match TRBD1. Germline CDR1 and CDR2: LGHDT and YNNKEL (reference sequence). The CDR3 totals 14 residues. V shed 4 bases, J shed 5 bases, and the junction held 5 bases outside the gene matches. The CDR3 DNA reads TGTGCCAGCAGCCGGAGGGGACAGGGTTATGGCTACACCTTC. Translation gives CASSRRGQGYGYTF.

The chain is built from TRBV2 and TRBJ2-6; 7 bases are shared with TRBD1. V shed 8 bases, J shed 0 bases, and the junction held 7 bases outside the gene matches. CDR1 and CDR2 from the germline V gene are SNHLY and FYNNEI. This CDR3 is 16 amino acids long. The CDR3 region has the DNA TGTGCCAGCTTTTTGGGACAGAACTCTGGGGCCAACGTCCTGACTTTC. It specifies CASFLGQNSGANVLTF.

The chain employs TRBV7-9 and TRBJ2-1; TRBD1 matches at 10 bases. The CDR3 spans 17 residues. Germline assignment: CDR1 SEHNR and CDR2 FQNEAQ (reference sequence). The V and J ends lost 1 base and 8 bases, in that order; junction bases with no gene match: 11. The CDR3 here is CASSLDLGGTGAYEQFF. The CDR3 DNA reads TGTGCCAGCAGCTTAGATTTGGGTGGGACAGGGGCTTATGAGCAGTTCTTC. The complete variable domain, with remaining parts taken from reference TRBV7-9 and TRBJ2-1, reads DTGVSQNPRHKITKRGQNVTFRCDPISEHNRLYWYRQTLGQGPEFLTYFQNEAQLEKSRLLSDRFSAERPKGSFSTLEIQRTEQGDSAMYLCASSLDLGGTGAYEQFFGPGTRLTVL.

In this sample, this clone turned up a few times. CDR3: CASSYRLDGYEQYF. The DNA of the CDR3 is TGCGCCAGCAGCTACAGACTAGATGGGTACGAGCAGTACTTC. V gene TRBV5-1 combines with J gene TRBJ2-7, with D maybe TRBD2 (6 bases). The V and J ends lost 3 bases and 4 bases respectively, with 14 bases between them. The CDR3 runs 14 residues. Germline values: CDR1 SGHRS, CDR2 YFSETQ.

CDR3 DNA sequence: TGTGCCAGCAGCGGGGACAGGGAACAGCCCCAGCATTTT. It yields the protein CASSGDREQPQHF. This chain uses TRBV5-5 with TRBJ1-5; 9 nucleotides match TRBD1. This CDR3 contains 13 residues. Germline trimming cut 4 bases from V and 7 bases from J; bases unmatched to any gene: 3. Germline assignment: CDR1 SGHKS and CDR2 YYEKEE (reference sequence).

This clone was picked up one time. The chain links TRBV5-4 to TRBJ2-3; TRBD2 agrees at 8 bases. Germline loops: CDR1 SGHNT, CDR2 YYREEE (reference sequence). Unmatched junction bases numbered 6, after V lost 1 base and J lost 2 bases. The length of the CDR3 is 16 residues. CDR3 protein: CASSLFTSGTTDTQYF. CDR3 sequence (DNA): TGTGCCAGCAGCTTGTTCACTAGCGGAACCACAGATACGCAGTATTTT.

This clone was detected once. The gene calls are TRBV14 and TRBJ2-1, with D possibly TRBD2 on 5 matching bases. V lost 2 bases to trimming and J lost 6 bases, with 11 bases between them. Germline CDR1 and CDR2: SGHDN and FVKESK. The CDR3 is 14 amino acids. The DNA for the CDR3 is TGTGCCAGCAGCCAATTCCGGGGATTCAATGAGCAGTTCTTC. It encodes CASSQFRGFNEQFF.

The V call is TRBV29-1, the J call TRBJ1-1, with D perhaps matching TRBD1 (5 bases). Trimming stripped 4 bases from V and 1 base from J, with 16 bases between. The CDR3 runs to 15 residues. Germline CDR1 SQVTM, CDR2 ANQGSEA. The CDR3, as DNA: TGCAGCGTTGCACCTCACGGGGCGGGGAACACTGAAGCTTTCTTT. Its translation: CSVAPHGAGNTEAFF.

This chain joins TRBV15 and TRBJ1-5, with D perhaps matching TRBD1 (5 bases). The V gene's germline CDR1 is LNHNV and CDR2 YYDKDF (reference sequence). With 3 bases removed from V and 4 bases from J, the gap between germline ends came to 13 bases. This CDR3 is built from 15 residues. CDR3 amino acids: CATSSARVGNQPQHF. The CDR3 region has the DNA TGTGCCACCAGCAGTGCCAGGGTTGGGAATCAGCCCCAGCATTTT.

This clone was counted only a few times. This chain links TRBV9 with TRBJ2-3, with 9 nucleotides matching TRBD1. Germline loops: CDR1 SGDLS, CDR2 YYNGEE. V shed 5 bases, J shed 2 bases, and the junction held 6 bases outside the gene matches. The CDR3 loop spans 15 amino acids. This CDR3 reads CASSITGGFTDTQYF. Written as DNA, the CDR3 is TGTGCCAGCAGTATTACAGGGGGCTTCACAGATACGCAGTATTTT.

V gene TRBV18 combines with J gene TRBJ2-7, with D possibly matching TRBD1 (5 bases). The CDR3 has 14 amino acids. The V gene's germline CDR1 is KGHSH and CDR2 LQKENI. The V gene lost 6 bases and the J gene lost 6 bases, with 18 bases spanning the gap. The CDR3 spells CASSPRAEAGEQYF. CDR3 nucleotides: TGTGCCAGCTCCCCCAGGGCCGAGGCCGGCGAGCAGTACTTC. Drawing the rest from reference TRBV18 and TRBJ2-7, the complete variable domain is NAGVMQNPRHLVRRRGQEARLRCSPMKGHSHVYWYRQLPEEGLKFMVYLQKENIIDESGMPKERFSAEFPKEGPSILRIQQVVRGDSAAYFCASSPRAEAGEQYFGPGTRLTVT.

The chain couples TRBV11-3 to TRBJ2-3; 14 nucleotides agree with TRBD2. This CDR3 comprises 17 residues. J gave up 0 bases and V 5 bases, and 4 bases lay outside the gene matches. In germline, CDR1 is SGHNT, CDR2 YENEEA. For the CDR3, the DNA is TGTGCCAGCAGCAACCGACTAGCGGGAGGGAGCACAGATACGCAGTATTTT. Residues: CASSNRLAGGSTDTQYF.

The J gene is TRBJ2-1, the V gene TRBV10-3; the D gene is possibly TRBD2 (6 bases). The CDR3 is made up of 13 amino acids. Germline values: CDR1 ENHRY, CDR2 SYGVKD. Trimming took off 8 bases at V and 9 bases at J, with 17 bases between the two ends. CDR3 nucleotides: TGTGCCATCGGAGGGATAGGGATGTTTGAGCAGTTCTTC. It codes for CAIGGIGMFEQFF.

The rearrangement uses TRBV5-1 and TRBJ1-2, with a possible D match to TRBD1 (6 bases). Trimming shortened V by 4 bases and J by 3 bases, and 13 bases separated the two germline ends. The CDR3 spans 14 residues. The germline V gene encodes CDR1 SGHRS and CDR2 YFSETQ. The CDR3 is CASSPGGRDYGYTF. CDR3 sequence (DNA): TGCGCCAGCAGCCCTGGGGGCCGTGACTATGGCTACACCTTC.

This chain connects TRBV6-1 to TRBJ1-4; D unresolved. The V end lost 0 bases, the J end lost 3 bases, and 17 bases lay between the germline ends. The CDR3 totals 18 residues. CDR1 is MNHNS and CDR2 is SASEGT in the germline V gene. This chain's CDR3 is CASSEAKDFAGANEKLFF. The DNA of the CDR3 is TGTGCCAGCAGTGAAGCGAAGGACTTTGCTGGCGCTAATGAAAAACTGTTTTTT.

The CDR3 is CASSLGQLTEAFF. CDR3 in DNA: TGTGCCAGCAGCCTCGGACAGCTCACTGAAGCTTTCTTT. The rearrangement links TRBV7-9 to TRBJ1-1, with D possibly TRBD1 on 6 matching bases. Germline lookup yields CDR1 SEHNR and CDR2 FQNEAQ (reference sequence). The V gene lost 5 bases and the J gene lost 4 bases, with 11 bases spanning the gap. The CDR3 is 13 residues long. Full variable domain (missing parts from reference TRBV7-9 and TRBJ1-1): DTGVSQNPRHKITKRGQNVTFRCDPISEHNRLYWYRQTLGQGPEFLTYFQNEAQLEKSRLLSDRFSAERPKGSFSTLEIQRTEQGDSAMYLCASSLGQLTEAFFGQGTRLTVV.

The chain is built from TRBV5-1 and TRBJ1-5, with a weak D call TRBD1 (6 bases). Between the trimmed V and J ends, which lost 0 bases and 3 bases, there was a span of 10 bases. Per the germline V gene, CDR1 is SGHRS and CDR2 is YFSETQ. This CDR3 is 15 amino acids long. In DNA form, the CDR3 reads TGCGCCAGCAGCTTGGAAGGACAGCTCAATCAGCCCCAGCATTTT. Protein product: CASSLEGQLNQPQHF.

The rearrangement uses TRBV6-5 and TRBJ1-4, with 10 bases identical to TRBD1. This CDR3 has 14 amino acids. Unmatched junction bases numbered 5, after V lost 7 bases and J lost 6 bases. Per the germline V gene, CDR1 is MNHEY and CDR2 is SVGAGI. CDR3 in DNA: TGTGCCAGCATGCTGGGACAGGGGTATGAAAAACTGTTTTTT. This gives the protein CASMLGQGYEKLFF.

The chain carries TRBV5-4 and TRBJ2-2, with 10 nucleotides matching TRBD2. Per the germline V gene, CDR1 is SGHNT and CDR2 is YYREEE (reference sequence). The CDR3 is 15 amino acids. The V and J ends lost 4 bases and 5 bases, in that order; junction bases with no gene match: 5. The chain's CDR3 is CASSNGLAETGELFF. DNA of the CDR3: TGTGCCAGCAGCAATGGACTAGCGGAAACCGGGGAGCTGTTTTTT.

The V and J genes are TRBV5-5 and TRBJ2-1; 9 bases line up with TRBD1. V shed 2 bases and J 6 bases; nucleotides not matched to a gene: 12. The CDR3 totals 17 residues. Germline lookup yields CDR1 SGHKS and CDR2 YYEKEE (reference sequence). The CDR3: CASSFSAGTGRANEQFF. The CDR3 nucleotides are TGTGCCAGCAGCTTCTCTGCCGGGACAGGGAGGGCCAATGAGCAGTTCTTC.

The V call is TRBV13, the J call TRBJ2-3, with 9 bases matching TRBD1. Germline loops: CDR1 PRHDT, CDR2 FYEKMQ (reference sequence). Germline trimming cut 0 bases from V and 3 bases from J; bases unmatched to any gene: 7. This CDR3 contains 17 residues. CDR3 nucleotide sequence: TGTGCCAGCAGCTTAGGCGCGTTGGGACAGGGTACAGATACGCAGTATTTT. Its translation: CASSLGALGQGTDTQYF.

The rearrangement links TRBV13 to TRBJ2-7; 7 bases are shared with TRBD2. Losses at the gene ends were 6 bases for V and 4 bases for J; bases not matched to a gene: 9. The CDR3 sequence is 14 residues long. CDR1 and CDR2 from the germline V gene are PRHDT and FYEKMQ (reference sequence). The CDR3 DNA follows: TGTGCCAGCAGTAATGGCGGGAGTAGGTACGAGCAGTACTTC. Protein: CASSNGGSRYEQYF.

This chain joins TRBV13 and TRBJ1-5; D not certain. Germline V CDR1 and CDR2: PRHDT, FYEKMQ (reference sequence). Deletions cut 5 bases from V and 5 bases from J, with 10 bases between. The CDR3 consists of 13 residues. The chain's CDR3 is CASSIRRDQPQHF. CDR3 DNA sequence: TGTGCCAGCAGCATAAGGAGGGATCAGCCCCAGCATTTT.

This clone was seen just once. V is TRBV3-1 (or the pseudogene TRBV3-2) and J is TRBJ2-2; 9 nucleotides agree with TRBD2. The germline gives CDR1 LGHDT, CDR2 YNNKEL (reference sequence). V was pared by 4 bases and J by 8 bases, with 14 bases of the junction left unmatched. This CDR3 has 17 residues. The CDR3 loop reads CASSRPLGGRAGGELFF. The CDR3 DNA reads TGTGCCAGCAGCCGACCCCTAGGCGGGAGGGCCGGTGGGGAGCTGTTTTTT.

This clone was seen only once. J is TRBJ1-6 and V is TRBV10-3, with 9 bases fitting TRBD1. The germline gives CDR1 ENHRY, CDR2 SYGVKD. The V gene end was trimmed by 5 bases and the J gene end by 7 bases; junction bases not matched to a gene: 3. The CDR3 runs 14 residues. The CDR3 protein is CAISRTGANSPLHF. CDR3 in DNA: TGTGCCATCAGTCGGACAGGGGCGAATTCACCCCTCCACTTT.